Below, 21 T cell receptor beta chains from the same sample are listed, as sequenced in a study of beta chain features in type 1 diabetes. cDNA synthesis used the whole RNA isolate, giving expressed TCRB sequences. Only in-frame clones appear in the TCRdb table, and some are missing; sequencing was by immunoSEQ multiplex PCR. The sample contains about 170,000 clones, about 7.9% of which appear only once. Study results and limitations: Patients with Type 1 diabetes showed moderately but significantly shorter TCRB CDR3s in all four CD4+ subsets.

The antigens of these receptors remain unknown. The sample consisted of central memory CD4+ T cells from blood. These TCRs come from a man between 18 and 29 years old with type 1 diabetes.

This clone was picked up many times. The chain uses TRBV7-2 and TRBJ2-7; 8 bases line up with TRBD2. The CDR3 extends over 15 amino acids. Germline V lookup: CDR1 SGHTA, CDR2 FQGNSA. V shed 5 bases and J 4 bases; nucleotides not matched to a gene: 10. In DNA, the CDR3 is TGTGCCAGCAGCCTAACTTCGACTAGCGAGTACGAGCAGTACTTC. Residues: CASSLTSTSEYEQYF. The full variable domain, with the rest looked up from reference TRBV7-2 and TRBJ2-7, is GAGVSQSPSNKVTEKGKDVELRCDPISGHTALYWYRQSLGQGLEFLIYFQGNSAPDKSGLPSDRFSAERTGGSVSTLTIQRTQQEDSAVYLCASSLTSTSEYEQYFGPGTRLTVT.

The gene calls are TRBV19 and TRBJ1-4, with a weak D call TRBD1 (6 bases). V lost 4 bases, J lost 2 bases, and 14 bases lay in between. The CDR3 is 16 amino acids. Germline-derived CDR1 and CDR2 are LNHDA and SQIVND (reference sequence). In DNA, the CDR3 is TGTGCCAGTAGTACGACAGGCCGGACGACTAATGAAAAACTGTTTTTT. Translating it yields CASSTTGRTTNEKLFF.

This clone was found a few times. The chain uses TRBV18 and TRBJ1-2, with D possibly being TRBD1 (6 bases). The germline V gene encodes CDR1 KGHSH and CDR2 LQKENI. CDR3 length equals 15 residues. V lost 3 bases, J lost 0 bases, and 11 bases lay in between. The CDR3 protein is CASSPGHTTNYGYTF. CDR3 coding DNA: TGTGCCAGCTCACCGGGACATACTACTAACTATGGCTACACCTTC. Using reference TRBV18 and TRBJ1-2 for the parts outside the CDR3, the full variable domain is NAGVMQNPRHLVRRRGQEARLRCSPMKGHSHVYWYRQLPEEGLKFMVYLQKENIIDESGMPKERFSAEFPKEGPSILRIQQVVRGDSAAYFCASSPGHTTNYGYTFGSGTRLTVV.

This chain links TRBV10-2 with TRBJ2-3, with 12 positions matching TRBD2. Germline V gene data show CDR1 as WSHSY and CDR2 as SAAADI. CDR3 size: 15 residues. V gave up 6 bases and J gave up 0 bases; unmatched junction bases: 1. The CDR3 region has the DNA TGCGCCAGCAGAGGGACTAGCGGGAGCACAGATACGCAGTATTTT. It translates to CASRGTSGSTDTQYF.

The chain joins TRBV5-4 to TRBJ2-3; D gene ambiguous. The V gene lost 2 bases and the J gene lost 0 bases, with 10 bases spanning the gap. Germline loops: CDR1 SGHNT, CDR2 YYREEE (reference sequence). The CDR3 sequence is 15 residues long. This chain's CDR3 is CASSFDAASTDTQYF. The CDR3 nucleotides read TGTGCCAGCAGCTTCGATGCGGCTAGCACAGATACGCAGTATTTT. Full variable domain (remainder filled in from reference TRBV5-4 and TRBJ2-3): ETGVTQSPTHLIKTRGQQVTLRCSSQSGHNTVSWYQQALGQGPQFIFQYYREEENGRGNFPPRFSGLQFPNYSSELNVNALELDDSALYLCASSFDAASTDTQYFGPGTRLTVL.

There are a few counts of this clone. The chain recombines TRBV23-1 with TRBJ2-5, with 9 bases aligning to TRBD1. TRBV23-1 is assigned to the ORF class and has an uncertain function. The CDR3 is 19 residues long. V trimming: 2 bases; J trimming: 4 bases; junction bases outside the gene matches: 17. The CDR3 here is CASSQITLRDRAKLETQYF. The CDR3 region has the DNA TGCGCCAGCAGTCAAATAACCCTCCGGGACAGGGCAAAATTAGAGACCCAGTACTTC.

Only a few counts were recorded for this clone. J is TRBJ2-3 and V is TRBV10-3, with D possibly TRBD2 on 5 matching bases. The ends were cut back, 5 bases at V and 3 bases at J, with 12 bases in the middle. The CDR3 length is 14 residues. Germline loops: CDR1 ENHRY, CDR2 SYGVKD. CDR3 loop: CAISHSAGTDTQYF. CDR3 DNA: TGTGCCATCAGTCACAGCGCGGGTACAGATACGCAGTATTTT.

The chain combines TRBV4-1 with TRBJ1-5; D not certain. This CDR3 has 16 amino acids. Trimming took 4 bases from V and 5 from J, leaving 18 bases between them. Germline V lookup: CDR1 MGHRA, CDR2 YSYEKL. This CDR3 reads CASSPQGGGLYQPQHF. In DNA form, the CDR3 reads TGCGCCAGCAGCCCCCAAGGAGGCGGGTTGTATCAGCCCCAGCATTTT.

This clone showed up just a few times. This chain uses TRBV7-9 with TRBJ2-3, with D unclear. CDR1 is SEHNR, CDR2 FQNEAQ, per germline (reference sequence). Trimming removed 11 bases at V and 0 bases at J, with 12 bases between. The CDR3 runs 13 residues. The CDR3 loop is CARTALSTDTQYF. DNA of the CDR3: TGTGCCCGCACAGCGTTGAGCACAGATACGCAGTATTTT.

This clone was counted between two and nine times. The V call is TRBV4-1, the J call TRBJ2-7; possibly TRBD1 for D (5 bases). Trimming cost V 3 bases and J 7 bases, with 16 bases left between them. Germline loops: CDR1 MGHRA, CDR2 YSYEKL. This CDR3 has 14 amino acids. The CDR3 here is CASSHPLLGREQYF. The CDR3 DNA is TGCGCCAGCAGCCACCCCCTGTTGGGGCGGGAGCAGTACTTC.

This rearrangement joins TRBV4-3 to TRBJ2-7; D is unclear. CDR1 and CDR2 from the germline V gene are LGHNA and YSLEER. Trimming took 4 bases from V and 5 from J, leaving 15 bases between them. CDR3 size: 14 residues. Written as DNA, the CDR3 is TGCGCCAGCAGCCCGAGACACCCTTGGAACGAGCAGTACTTC. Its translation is CASSPRHPWNEQYF.

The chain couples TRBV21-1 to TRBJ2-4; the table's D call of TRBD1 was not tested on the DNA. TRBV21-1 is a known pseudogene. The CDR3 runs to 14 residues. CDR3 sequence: CASSSGQGEDIQYF. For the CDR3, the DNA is TGTGCCAGCAGCTCCGGACAGGGGGAGGACATTCAGTACTTC.

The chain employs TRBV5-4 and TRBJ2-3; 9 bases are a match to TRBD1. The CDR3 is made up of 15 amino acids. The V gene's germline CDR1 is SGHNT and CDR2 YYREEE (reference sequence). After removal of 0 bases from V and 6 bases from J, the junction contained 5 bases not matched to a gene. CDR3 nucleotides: TGTGCCAGCAGCTTGGGAACAGGGGGCTCGGATACGCAGTATTTT. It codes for CASSLGTGGSDTQYF.

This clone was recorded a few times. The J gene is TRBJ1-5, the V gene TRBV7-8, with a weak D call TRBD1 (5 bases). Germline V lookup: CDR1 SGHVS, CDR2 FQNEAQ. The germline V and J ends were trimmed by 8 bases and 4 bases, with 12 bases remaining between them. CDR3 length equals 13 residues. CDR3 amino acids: CASGGTENQPQHF. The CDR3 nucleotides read TGTGCCAGCGGCGGGACGGAGAATCAGCCCCAGCATTTT.

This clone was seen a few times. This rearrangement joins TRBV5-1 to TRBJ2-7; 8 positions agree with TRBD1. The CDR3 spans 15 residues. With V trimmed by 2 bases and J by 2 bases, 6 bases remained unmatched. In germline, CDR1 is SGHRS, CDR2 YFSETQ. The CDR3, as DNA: TGCGCCAGCAGCTTCGGGGACAGGAGTACCTACGAGCAGTACTTC. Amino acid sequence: CASSFGDRSTYEQYF.

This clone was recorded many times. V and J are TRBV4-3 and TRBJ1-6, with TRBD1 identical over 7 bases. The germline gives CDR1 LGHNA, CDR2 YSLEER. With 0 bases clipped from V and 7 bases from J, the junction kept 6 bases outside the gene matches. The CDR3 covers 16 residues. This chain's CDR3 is CASSQDAGQRNSPLHF. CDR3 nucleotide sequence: TGCGCCAGCAGCCAAGATGCGGGACAGAGAAATTCACCCCTCCACTTT.

CDR3 sequence (DNA): TGTGCCACCAGCAGAGATCGAACAGATGAAAAACTGTTTTTT. As protein: CATSRDRTDEKLFF. The chain recombines TRBV15 with TRBJ1-4; D is undetermined. The CDR3 loop spans 14 amino acids. The V and J ends lost 0 bases and 6 bases respectively, with 8 bases between them. In germline, CDR1 is LNHNV, CDR2 YYDKDF (reference sequence).

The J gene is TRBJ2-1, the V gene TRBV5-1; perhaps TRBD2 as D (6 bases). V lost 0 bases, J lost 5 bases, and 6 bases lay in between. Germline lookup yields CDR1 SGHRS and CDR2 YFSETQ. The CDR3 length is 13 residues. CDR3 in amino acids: CASSLGGDNEQFF. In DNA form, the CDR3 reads TGCGCCAGCAGCTTGGGGGGGGACAATGAGCAGTTCTTC.

CDR3: CASRGTVAFF. In nucleotides, the CDR3 is TGTGCCAGCCGCGGGACGGTAGCTTTCTTT. The V and J genes are TRBV28 and TRBJ1-1; D perhaps matches TRBD1 (5 bases). The CDR3 totals 10 residues. Trimming stripped 8 bases from V and 10 bases from J, with 11 bases between. Looked up from germline, CDR1 is MDHEN and CDR2 is SYDVKM.

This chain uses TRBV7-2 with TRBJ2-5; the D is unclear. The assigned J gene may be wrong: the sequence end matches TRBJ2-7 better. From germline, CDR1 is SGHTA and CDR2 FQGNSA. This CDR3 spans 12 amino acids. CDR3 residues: CASSLYVSEQYF. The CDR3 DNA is TGTGCCAGCAGTCTTTATGTCTCCGAGCAGTACTTC.

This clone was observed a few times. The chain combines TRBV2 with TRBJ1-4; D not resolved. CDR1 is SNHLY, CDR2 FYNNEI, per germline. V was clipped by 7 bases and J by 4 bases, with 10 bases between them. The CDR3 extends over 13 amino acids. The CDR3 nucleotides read TGTGCCAGCATGCGGGCTGGTAATGAAAAACTGTTTTTT. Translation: CASMRAGNEKLFF.